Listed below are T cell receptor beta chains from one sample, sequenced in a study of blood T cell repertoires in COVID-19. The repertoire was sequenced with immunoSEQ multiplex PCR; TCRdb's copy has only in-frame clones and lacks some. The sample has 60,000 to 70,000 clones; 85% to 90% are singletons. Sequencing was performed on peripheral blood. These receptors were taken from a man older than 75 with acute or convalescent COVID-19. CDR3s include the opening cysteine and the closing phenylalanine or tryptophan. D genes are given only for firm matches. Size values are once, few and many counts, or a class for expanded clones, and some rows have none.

CASLRDSSGINEQFF | TGTGCCAGCTTGAGAGATTCTAGCGGGATCAATGAGCAGTTCTTC | TRBV18 | TRBD2 | 15 | TRBJ2-1 | -
CASSRSLWGSSTDTQYF | TGTGCCAGCAGCCGGAGTTTGTGGGGCTCTAGCACAGATACGCAGTATTTT | TRBV11-3 | - | 17 | TRBJ2-3 | -
CASSLVPGGLSGNTIYF | TGTGCCAGCAGCTTAGTGCCAGGGGGCCTATCTGGAAACACCATATATTTT | TRBV7-2 | TRBD1 | 17 | TRBJ1-3 | -
CASSFSYTGGYTF | TGTGCCAGCAGCTTTTCATATACCGGGGGCTACACCTTC | TRBV7-9 | - | 13 | TRBJ1-2 | -
CASSTGKLLGEAFF | TGTGCCAGCAGCACAGGAAAACTCCTAGGGGAAGCTTTCTTT | TRBV6-2/TRBV6-3 | - | 14 | TRBJ1-1 | -
CASSDLATNYGYTF | TGTGCCAGCAGTGATTTGGCCACTAACTATGGCTACACCTTC | TRBV6-6 | - | 14 | TRBJ1-2 | -
CASSQEDPDSYTGELFF | TGTGCCAGCAGCCAAGAGGATCCTGACAGTTACACCGGGGAGCTGTTTTTT | TRBV3-1/TRBV3-2 | - | 17 | TRBJ2-2 | -
CASSAGDTQYF | TGTGCCAGCAGTGCGGGAGATACGCAGTATTTT | TRBV7-2 | - | 11 | TRBJ2-3 | once
CATSDRPRTGELFF | TGTGCCACCAGTGACCGTCCTCGCACCGGGGAGCTGTTTTTT | TRBV24-1 | - | 14 | TRBJ2-2 | -
CSVEVSTGGRRGYTF | TGCAGCGTTGAAGTCTCTACAGGGGGCCGGCGGGGCTACACCTTC | TRBV29-1 | TRBD1 | 15 | TRBJ1-2 | few
CASSLSSGRTDTQYF | TGTGCCAGCAGCTTGAGTAGCGGGAGGACAGATACGCAGTATTTT | TRBV5-6 | TRBD2 | 15 | TRBJ2-3 | -
CASRNQAGTGGGGTQYF | TGTGCCAGCCGAAACCAAGCCGGGACAGGGGGCGGGGGGACCCAGTACTTC | TRBV2 | TRBD1 | 17 | TRBJ2-5 | -
CASSFRGQGSNEQFF | TGTGCCAGCAGCTTCCGGGGACAGGGGTCCAATGAGCAGTTCTTC | TRBV9 | TRBD1 | 15 | TRBJ2-1 | -
CASSIRVAYGYTF | TGTGCCAGCAGCATACGTGTAGCTTATGGCTACACCTTC | TRBV12-3/TRBV12-4 | - | 13 | TRBJ1-2 | -
CASSWHRGQDGGYTF | TGTGCCAGCAGTTGGCACAGGGGGCAGGACGGTGGCTACACCTTC | TRBV25-1 | TRBD1 | 15 | TRBJ1-2 | -
CASSRNQIAGAGNEQFF | TGTGCCAGCAGCCGAAACCAGATAGCGGGAGCGGGGAATGAGCAGTTCTTC | TRBV5-5 | TRBD2 | 17 | TRBJ2-1 | -
CASSPGQGQSTQYF | TGCGCCAGCAGCCCCGGACAGGGGCAATCGACCCAGTACTTC | TRBV5-1 | TRBD1 | 14 | TRBJ2-5 | -
CASSSPGLYSYEQYF | TGTGCCAGCAGTTCTCCGGGACTGTACTCCTACGAGCAGTACTTC | TRBV6-2/TRBV6-3 | - | 15 | TRBJ2-7 | -
CAWSRGASTDTQYF | TGTGCCTGGAGTAGGGGTGCTAGCACAGATACGCAGTATTTT | TRBV30 | - | 14 | TRBJ2-3 | -
CSVRKYGSTSGSLNEQFF | TGCAGCGTCCGCAAATACGGGAGCACTAGCGGGAGCTTAAATGAGCAGTTCTTC | TRBV29-1 | TRBD2 | 18 | TRBJ2-1 | -
CASNGQLNTEAFF | TGTGCCAGCAACGGACAGCTGAACACTGAAGCTTTCTTT | TRBV11-2 | - | 13 | TRBJ1-1 | once
CASSAAEGQPYGYTF | TGTGCCAGCAGTGCCGCTGAGGGACAGCCCTATGGCTACACCTTC | TRBV27 | TRBD1 | 15 | TRBJ1-2 | few
CASSSRGNSGSYEQYF | TGTGCCAGCAGCTCAAGAGGTAATAGCGGCTCCTACGAGCAGTACTTC | TRBV11-3 | - | 16 | TRBJ2-7 | -
CASSQFGRGRETQYF | TGTGCCAGCAGTCAGTTTGGTCGGGGAAGAGAGACCCAGTACTTC | TRBV6-2/TRBV6-3 | - | 15 | TRBJ2-5 | -
CASSQGAFGTSGFVAGELFF | TGCGCCAGCAGCCAAGGCGCCTTTGGGACTAGCGGGTTTGTTGCCGGGGAGCTGTTTTTT | TRBV4-3 | TRBD2 | 20 | TRBJ2-2 | -
CSVSRDRGQVEQFF | TGCAGCGTTTCCCGGGACAGGGGACAGGTTGAGCAGTTCTTC | TRBV29-1 | TRBD1 | 14 | TRBJ2-1 | -
CAWSPSGSGRSYNEQFF | TGTGCCTGGAGTCCCAGCGGTAGCGGGAGGTCCTACAATGAGCAGTTCTTC | TRBV30 | TRBD2 | 17 | TRBJ2-1 | -
CASSSPGLAGGLNEQYF | TGTGCCAGCAGCTCCCCGGGACTAGCGGGAGGGCTTAACGAGCAGTACTTC | TRBV7-2 | TRBD2 | 17 | TRBJ2-7 | -
CASSGTYSGIGQFF | TGTGCCAGCAGTGGAACTTATAGCGGGATTGGGCAGTTCTTC | TRBV5-4 | TRBD2 | 14 | TRBJ2-1 | -
CASSIPNRGDNQPQHF | TGTGCCAGTAGTATCCCGAACAGGGGGGACAATCAGCCCCAGCATTTT | TRBV19 | TRBD1 | 16 | TRBJ1-5 | -
CASSGGRSSYNEQFF | TGTGCCAGCAGCGGCGGGAGAAGCTCCTACAATGAGCAGTTCTTC | TRBV3-1/TRBV3-2 | TRBD2 | 15 | TRBJ2-1 | -
CASGRTGGYGYTF | TGTGCCAGTGGAAGGACAGGGGGCTATGGCTACACCTTC | TRBV19 | TRBD1 | 13 | TRBJ1-2 | -
CASIKGQGKKAGNTIYF | TGTGCCAGCATCAAAGGACAGGGGAAGAAGGCTGGAAACACCATATATTTT | TRBV21-1 | - | 17 | TRBJ1-3 | -
CASSQAGTSGSRQYF | TGTGCCAGCAGCCAAGCCGGGACTAGCGGGAGCAGGCAGTACTTC | TRBV14 | TRBD2 | 15 | TRBJ2-7 | -
CATSDTGTKNTGELFF | TGTGCCACCAGTGACACCGGGACAAAGAACACCGGGGAGCTGTTTTTT | TRBV24-1 | - | 16 | TRBJ2-2 | -
CASSPFSGENTGELFF | TGTGCCAGCAGCCCTTTTAGCGGGGAGAACACCGGGGAGCTGTTTTTT | TRBV11-2 | TRBD2 | 16 | TRBJ2-2 | -
CASFTNTGMNEQYF | TGTGCCAGCTTCACCAACACAGGGATGAACGAGCAGTACTTC | TRBV18 | - | 14 | TRBJ2-7 | -
CASSPRGSTYEQYF | TGTGCCAGCAGCCCTAGGGGTTCAACCTACGAGCAGTACTTC | TRBV11-3 | - | 14 | TRBJ2-7 | -
CASSTGTGGWQPQHF | TGTGCCAGCAGTACCGGGACAGGGGGCTGGCAGCCCCAGCATTTT | TRBV28 | TRBD1 | 15 | TRBJ1-5 | -
CASSPGTGSGRGKQFF | TGTGCCAGCAGCCCCGGGACAGGGTCCGGGAGGGGGAAGCAGTTCTTC | TRBV7-8 | - | 16 | TRBJ2-1 | once
CASSLRPRGSGSYNSPLHF | TGTGCCAGCAGCCTCCGCCCAAGGGGGTCGGGCTCCTATAATTCACCCCTCCACTTT | TRBV7-2 | - | 19 | TRBJ1-6 | -
CASSPSGQGEQYF | TGTGCCAGCAGTCCCTCCGGACAGGGGGAGCAGTACTTC | TRBV27 | TRBD1 | 13 | TRBJ2-7 | once
CASSRQGAYEQYF | TGTGCCAGCTCACGACAGGGGGCGTATGAGCAGTACTTC | TRBV18 | TRBD1 | 13 | TRBJ2-7 | -
CASSLVGVDQPQHF | TGTGCCAGCAGCTTGGTTGGAGTTGATCAGCCCCAGCATTTT | TRBV5-6 | - | 14 | TRBJ1-5 | -
CASSFAGYTEAFF | TGTGCCAGCAGCTTCGCAGGGTACACTGAAGCTTTCTTT | TRBV7-2 | - | 13 | TRBJ1-1 | few
CASSFQSGGDTQYF | TGCGCCAGCAGCTTCCAGAGCGGGGGGGATACGCAGTATTTT | TRBV5-1 | TRBD2 | 14 | TRBJ2-3 | -
CASGLGGANNQPQHF | TGTGCTAGTGGTTTAGGGGGGGCTAACAATCAGCCCCAGCATTTT | TRBV12-5 | - | 15 | TRBJ1-5 | once
CASSSLRRLAETYNEQFF | TGTGCCAGCAGCTCCCTCCGGCGACTAGCGGAGACCTACAATGAGCAGTTCTTC | TRBV11-2 | TRBD2 | 18 | TRBJ2-1 | -
CASSPDRVGNSPLHF | TGTGCCAGTAGTCCTGACAGGGTGGGTAATTCACCCCTCCACTTT | TRBV19 | TRBD1 | 15 | TRBJ1-6 | -
CATSRDVGHSGSGNTIYF | TGTGCCACCAGCAGAGATGTAGGGCATAGCGGCTCTGGAAACACCATATATTTT | TRBV15 | - | 18 | TRBJ1-3 | -
CASSLSTGPSTDTQYF | TGTGCCAGCAGTTTATCTACCGGTCCCAGCACAGATACGCAGTATTTT | TRBV27 | - | 16 | TRBJ2-3 | -
CASSRTGTSGFFGTQYF | TGTGCCAGCAGTCGCACCGGGACTAGCGGGTTCTTCGGTACGCAGTATTTT | TRBV27 | TRBD2 | 17 | TRBJ2-3 | -
CASSYSSAGASGNTIYF | TGTGCCAGCAGTTACTCTTCGGCAGGGGCCTCTGGAAACACCATATATTTT | TRBV6-2/TRBV6-3 | - | 17 | TRBJ1-3 | -
CATNVDRAQPQHF | TGTGCCACCAACGTGGACAGGGCTCAGCCCCAGCATTTT | TRBV15 | TRBD1 | 13 | TRBJ1-5 | few
CASSLRTGGPNEQFF | TGTGCCAGTAGTCTCCGGACAGGGGGCCCCAATGAGCAGTTCTTC | TRBV19 | TRBD1 | 15 | TRBJ2-1 | -
CASSPTRRTGETQYF | TGTGCCAGCAGTCCCACGCGGAGAACCGGGGAGACCCAGTACTTC | TRBV27 | - | 15 | TRBJ2-5 | -
CASSQDGTQNGYTF | TGCGCCAGCAGCCAAGACGGGACACAAAATGGCTACACCTTC | TRBV4-1 | - | 14 | TRBJ1-2 | -